This TCR beta chain was sequenced for a study of neurological immune-mediated disorders. Study-level points and caveats: Neither clinical nor MRI features showed any association with the multiple sclerosis repertoire cluster, and the authors stated that larger cohorts are needed. CDR3 amino acid sequences of expanded clones were not shared across subjects, a result suggesting private repertoires in all groups.

Template-switch 5'RACE cDNA synthesis added a 10-nucleotide unique molecular identifier. From the 5' RACE reads, TCRdb called clonotypes with MiXCR, one entry per CDR3 protein. Found here are roughly 38,000 distinct CDR3 sequences, 2% to 2.5% of them singletons; the top ten hold around 12%. This clonotype was seen ten or more times. Its matching antigen is unknown. Unsorted libraries came from 2 million PBMCs stored at -80 °C. This CDR3 contains 13 residues. Germline CDR1 and CDR2: SGHRS and YFSETQ. V was clipped by 7 bases and J by 1 base, with 12 bases between them. The sample comprised PBMCs. The chain carries TRBV5-1 and TRBJ2-7; possible D gene TRBD2, 6 bases. The receptor's source is a man under 40 with multiple sclerosis. CDR3 sequence (DNA): TGCGCCAGCCGATTAGCGGAGTCCTACGAGCAGTACTTC. Its protein is CASRLAESYEQYF.